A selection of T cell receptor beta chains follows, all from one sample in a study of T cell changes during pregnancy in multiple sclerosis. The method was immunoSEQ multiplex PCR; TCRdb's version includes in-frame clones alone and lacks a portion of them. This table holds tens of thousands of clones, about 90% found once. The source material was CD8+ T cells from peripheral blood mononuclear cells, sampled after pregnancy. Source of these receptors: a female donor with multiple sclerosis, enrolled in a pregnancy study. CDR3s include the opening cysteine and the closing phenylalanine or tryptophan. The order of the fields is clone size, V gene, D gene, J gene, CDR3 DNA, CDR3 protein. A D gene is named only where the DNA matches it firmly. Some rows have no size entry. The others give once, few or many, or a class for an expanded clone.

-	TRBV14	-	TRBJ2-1	TGTGCCAGCAGCGAAGCAGGCTCCTACAATGAGCAGTTCTTC	CASSEAGSYNEQFF
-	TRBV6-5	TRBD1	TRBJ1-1	TGTGCCAGCAACCCGGGACAGCTCACTGAAGCTTTCTTT	CASNPGQLTEAFF
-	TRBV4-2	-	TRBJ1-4	TGTGCCAGCAGCCTGAACAGGGATAATGAAAAACTGTTTTTT	CASSLNRDNEKLFF
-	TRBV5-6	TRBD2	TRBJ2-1	TGTGCCAGCAGCTTGCCGGGACTAGTGTACAATGAGCAGTTCTTC	CASSLPGLVYNEQFF
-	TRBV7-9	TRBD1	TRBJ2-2	TGTGCCAGCAGCCAGGACAGGGACACCGGGGAGCTGTTTTTT	CASSQDRDTGELFF
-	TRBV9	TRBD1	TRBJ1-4	TGTGCCAGCAGCCCCCGGGACAGGCCCTTTTATGGCGAAAAACTGTTTTTT	CASSPRDRPFYGEKLFF
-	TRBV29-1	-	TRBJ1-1	TGCAGCGGATACTATGGGAAGGGCCCAGGGCCCACTGAAGCTTTCTTT	CSGYYGKGPGPTEAFF
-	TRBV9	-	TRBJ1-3	TGTGCCAGCAGCGTAGGAAGGGGCTCTGGAAACACCATATATTTT	CASSVGRGSGNTIYF
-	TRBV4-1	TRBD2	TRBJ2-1	TGCGCCAGCAGCCATCCCTCGCCAGCGGGGGGCCGCTTTGTAGGGAATGAGCAGTTCTTC	CASSHPSPAGGRFVGNEQFF
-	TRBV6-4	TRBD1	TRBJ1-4	TGTGCCAGCAGTGACCCCGGACAGGGACCGTTTTTT	CASSDPGQGPFF
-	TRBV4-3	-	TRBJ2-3	TGCGCCAGCAGCCTTGATTCGGGGTACACAGATACGCAGTATTTT	CASSLDSGYTDTQYF
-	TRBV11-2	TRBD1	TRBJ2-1	TGTGCCAGCAGCAGAACCCTAGGGACAGCCTACAATGAGCAGTTCTTC	CASSRTLGTAYNEQFF
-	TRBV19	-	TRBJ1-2	TGTGCCAGTAGTATTAGGCCGGGGGCTAACTATGGCTACACCTTC	CASSIRPGANYGYTF
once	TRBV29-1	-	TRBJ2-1	TGCAGCGTCGCCGGGTCCTCAACCTACAATGAGCAGTTCTTC	CSVAGSSTYNEQFF
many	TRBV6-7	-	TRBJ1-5	TGTGCCAGCAGCGGACAACGGAATCAGCCCCAGCATTTT	CASSGQRNQPQHF
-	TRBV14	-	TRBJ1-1	TGTGCCAGCAGCAGGACAGCAGTAAACACTGAAGCTTTCTTT	CASSRTAVNTEAFF
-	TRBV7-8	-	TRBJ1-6	TGTGCCAGCAGCTTAGCGGCCATAAGCTCCTATAATTCACCCCTCCACTTT	CASSLAAISSYNSPLHF
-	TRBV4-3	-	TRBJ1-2	TGCGCCAGCAGCCAAGTTTCGGACTATGGCTACACCTTC	CASSQVSDYGYTF
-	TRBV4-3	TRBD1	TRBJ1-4	TGCGCCAGCAGCCAAGTTCGGGGGACAGGTGACGAAAAACTGTTTTTT	CASSQVRGTGDEKLFF
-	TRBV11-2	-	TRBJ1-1	TGTGCCAGCGTAGATGAGGGGGATGAAGCTTTCTTT	CASVDEGDEAFF
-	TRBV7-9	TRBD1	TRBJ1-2	TGTGCCAGCAGCCGAGTGGGACAGGGGTATGGCTACACCTTC	CASSRVGQGYGYTF
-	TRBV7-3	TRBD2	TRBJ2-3	TGTGCCAGCAGCTACCTCGGCGGGGGGGACACAGATACGCAGTATTTT	CASSYLGGGDTDTQYF
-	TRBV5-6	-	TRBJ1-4	TGTGCCAGCAGCTTGTCGGTTGCAACTAATGAAAAACTGTTTTTT	CASSLSVATNEKLFF
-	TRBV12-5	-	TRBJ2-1	TGTGCTAGCAATAATGAGCAGTTCTTC	CASNNEQFF
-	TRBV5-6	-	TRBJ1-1	TGTGCCAGCAGCTCCAGTTATGGAGTGAACACTGAAGCTTTCTTT	CASSSSYGVNTEAFF
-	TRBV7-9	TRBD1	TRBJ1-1	TGTGCCAGCAGACCACCGGACAGGGGTGGGACTGAAGCTTTCTTT	CASRPPDRGGTEAFF
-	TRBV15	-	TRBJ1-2	TGTGCCACCAGCAGAGATCGTACCCCGGGGGGCGGGGAGGGCTACACCTTC	CATSRDRTPGGGEGYTF
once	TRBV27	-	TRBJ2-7	TGTGCCAGCAGTCTGGACAGCAAAGCTTCCTACGAGCAGTACTTC	CASSLDSKASYEQYF
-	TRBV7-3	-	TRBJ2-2	TGTGCCAGCAGCTTCAAAACCGGGGAGCTGTTTTTT	CASSFKTGELFF
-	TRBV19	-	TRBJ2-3	TGTGCCAGTACCAAAACTACAGGGGAGGCAGATACGCAGTATTTT	CASTKTTGEADTQYF
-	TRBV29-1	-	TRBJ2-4	TGCAGCGTTGTTGGGGGGGCCAAAAACATTCAGTACTTC	CSVVGGAKNIQYF
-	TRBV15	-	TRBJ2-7	TGTGCCACCAGCAGAGATACACAGGGCTACGAGCAGTACTTC	CATSRDTQGYEQYF
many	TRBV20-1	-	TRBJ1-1	TGCAGTGCTAGACAGGACACTGAAGCTTTCTTT	CSARQDTEAFF
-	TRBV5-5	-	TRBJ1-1	TGTGCCAGCACCGTACAGGGAAACACTGAAGCTTTCTTT	CASTVQGNTEAFF
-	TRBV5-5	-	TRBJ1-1	TGTGCCAGCAGCGGGGGGGCGGCCGGAGCTTTCTTT	CASSGGAAGAFF
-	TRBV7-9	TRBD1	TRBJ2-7	TGTGCCAGCAGCGAGGACAGGGCACGGCCCTACGAGCAGTACTTC	CASSEDRARPYEQYF
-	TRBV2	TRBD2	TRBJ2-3	TGTGCCAGCAGTGAAGAGAGGTCTAGCGGGGGGGTTACAGATACGCAGTATTTT	CASSEERSSGGVTDTQYF
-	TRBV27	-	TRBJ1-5	TGTGCCAGCAGTTTTCGTGGGGGGGGATTTGAGCCCCAGCATTTT	CASSFRGGGFEPQHF
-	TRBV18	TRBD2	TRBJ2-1	TGTGCCAGTATGGCGGGGGGGCCCCGTGAGCAGTTCTTC	CASMAGGPREQFF
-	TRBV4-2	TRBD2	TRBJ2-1	TGTGCCAGCAGCCAAGTGGACGGGGGGGGCTACAATGAGCAGTTCTTC	CASSQVDGGGYNEQFF
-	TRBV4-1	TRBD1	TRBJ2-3	TGCGCCAGCAGCCAGGTAGGGGGCAGAGATACGCAGTATTTT	CASSQVGGRDTQYF
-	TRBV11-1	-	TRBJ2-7	TGTGCCAGCAACGGGGGACTGCGCCCATACGAGCAGTACTTC	CASNGGLRPYEQYF
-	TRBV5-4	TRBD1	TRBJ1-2	TGTGCCAGCAGCTGGGGACCGGGACAGGGAAATATCCCATATGGCTACACCTTC	CASSWGPGQGNIPYGYTF
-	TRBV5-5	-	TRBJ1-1	TGTGCCAGCAGCCCGGGGGACACTGAAGCTTTCTTT	CASSPGDTEAFF
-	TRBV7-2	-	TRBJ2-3	TGTGCCAGCAGCCCCATGGCGGGGGATACGCAGTATTTT	CASSPMAGDTQYF
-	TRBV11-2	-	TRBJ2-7	TGTGCCAGCAGCTTAGATCACGGGGGCGAGCAGTACTTC	CASSLDHGGEQYF
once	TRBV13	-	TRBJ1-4	TGTGCCAGCAGCTTAGCAGGGAATGAAAAACTGTTTTTT	CASSLAGNEKLFF
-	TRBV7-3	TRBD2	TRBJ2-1	TGTGCCAGCAGCGCCAGCGGGGGGCTTTTGGATGAGCAGTTCTTC	CASSASGGLLDEQFF
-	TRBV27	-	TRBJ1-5	TGTGCCAGCAGTTTAGGGGCTCGGGGCAATCAGCCCCAGCATTTT	CASSLGARGNQPQHF
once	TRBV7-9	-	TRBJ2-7	TGTGCCAGCAGCGCCCCCGAGGGGGGGACGTACGAGCAGTACTTC	CASSAPEGGTYEQYF
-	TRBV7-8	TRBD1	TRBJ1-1	TGTGCCAGCAGTCCGGGGACAGTGATGAACACTGAAGCTTTCTTT	CASSPGTVMNTEAFF
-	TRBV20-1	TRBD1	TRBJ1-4	TGCGCAGGAAGGGGGCAAGAAAAACTGTTTTTT	CAGRGQEKLFF